The 32 T cell receptor beta chains in this list originate from one sample, sequenced in a study of blood T cell repertoires in COVID-19 (dated by TCRdb to 2020 to 2021). The method behind the library was the immunoSEQ multiplex PCR assay. What TCRdb holds here is the immuneACCESS table cut down to in-frame rearrangements. Part of the clones is not present; checked against another copy, under half of the missing clones reflect an unresolved V gene, and the others are unexplained. This sample is represented by about 58,000 clones; 78% of them were singletons. The ten largest clones represent nearly 5% of the sample. Sequenced input: peripheral blood. Receptors were obtained from a human donor in a cohort sampled during active COVID-19.

V gene TRBV5-6 combines with J gene TRBJ1-6; 10 bases are a match to TRBD1. V was pared by 4 bases and J by 3 bases, with 7 bases of the junction left unmatched. Germline V gene data show CDR1 as SGHDT and CDR2 as YYEEEE. The CDR3 spans 17 residues. In DNA form, the CDR3 reads TGTGCCAGCAGCCTCGAAGGACAGGGGGACTATAATTCACCCCTCCACTTT. It specifies CASSLEGQGDYNSPLHF.

This rearrangement joins TRBV6-1 to TRBJ2-2; unclear D gene. The CDR3 totals 12 residues. The V gene's germline CDR1 is MNHNS and CDR2 SASEGT. Trimming removed 2 bases at V and 9 bases at J, with 7 bases between. The DNA for the CDR3 is TGTGCCAGCAGTGAATTCACTCGGGAGCTGTTTTTT. It codes for CASSEFTRELFF.

The V and J genes are TRBV27 and TRBJ1-1; D is undetermined. This CDR3 contains 13 residues. The germline V gene encodes CDR1 MNHEY and CDR2 SMNVEV (reference sequence). Trimming stripped 6 bases from V and 1 base from J, with 9 bases between. CDR3 in amino acids: CASRSRENTEAFF. The DNA of the CDR3 is TGTGCCAGCAGGTCTCGGGAGAACACTGAAGCTTTCTTT.

The chain combines TRBV28 with TRBJ1-1; 11 bases match TRBD1. V shed 6 bases and J 0 bases; nucleotides not matched to a gene: 3. Germline-derived CDR1 and CDR2 are MDHEN and SYDVKM. The length of the CDR3 is 15 residues. The CDR3 spells CASRGTGGVNTEAFF. Here the CDR3 DNA reads TGTGCCAGCAGGGGGACAGGGGGAGTGAACACTGAAGCTTTCTTT.

This clone was found a few times. This chain links TRBV2 with TRBJ1-1; a possible D gene is TRBD1 (5 bases). The CDR3 contains 14 residues. Trimming took off 7 bases at V and 3 bases at J, with 15 bases between the two ends. Germline CDR1 is SNHLY and CDR2 is FYNNEI. The CDR3 loop reads CASKSQGIDTEAFF. The CDR3 coding sequence is TGTGCCAGCAAGTCTCAGGGAATAGACACTGAAGCTTTCTTT.

The rearrangement links TRBV5-1 to TRBJ2-7, with 10 bases matching TRBD2. Germline V gene sequence: CDR1 SGHRS, CDR2 YFSETQ. V shed 7 bases, J shed 4 bases, and the junction held 8 bases outside the gene matches. The length of the CDR3 is 14 residues. CDR3 bases: TGCGCCAGCGCCCTGGCTAGCGGGAGTTACGAGCAGTACTTC. Translating it yields CASALASGSYEQYF.

The chain carries TRBV7-2 and TRBJ2-7; 8 bases agree with TRBD2. The CDR3 covers 17 residues. J was trimmed by 1 base and V by 5 bases; bases with no gene match: 13. Germline values: CDR1 SGHTA, CDR2 FQGNSA. CDR3 bases: TGTGCCAGCAGCCGTTCGGGATCAGCGGGAGAATCCTACGAGCAGTACTTC. This encodes CASSRSGSAGESYEQYF.

This chain connects TRBV9 to TRBJ2-1; 12 bases align to TRBD2. Germline CDR1 reads SGDLS; CDR2 reads YYNGEE. The V segment lost 0 bases and the J segment 7 bases; nucleotides outside the gene matches: 8. The CDR3 length is 17 residues. The CDR3 is CASSVGGRLAGVNEQFF. The DNA of the CDR3 is TGTGCCAGCAGCGTAGGGGGTAGACTAGCGGGAGTAAATGAGCAGTTCTTC.

This clone was seen only once. The rearrangement links TRBV18 to TRBJ2-7; D is perhaps TRBD1 (6 bases). Germline loops: CDR1 KGHSH, CDR2 LQKENI. CDR3 size: 16 residues. Trimming cost V 5 bases and J 1 base, with 18 bases left between them. The DNA of the CDR3 is TGTGCCAGCTCAAACCTGCAGGGGACAAATTCCTACGAGCAGTACTTC. It yields the protein CASSNLQGTNSYEQYF.

This clone came up once. The V call is TRBV30, the J call TRBJ1-1; no clear D gene. CDR3 length equals 15 residues. The V gene lost 0 bases and the J gene lost 5 bases, with 16 bases spanning the gap. CDR1 and CDR2 (germline): GTSNPN, SVGIG (reference sequence). As DNA, the CDR3 is TGTGCCTGGAGTGTGGTCGACTCAAGAACAACTGAAGCTTTCTTT. It translates to CAWSVVDSRTTEAFF.

CDR3 DNA: TGCGCCAGCAGCTTGACGGGACAGGGGGAGCCCCGTGGGGCCAACGTCCTGACTTTC. Its translation: CASSLTGQGEPRGANVLTF. The chain carries TRBV5-1 and TRBJ2-6; TRBD1 agrees at 11 bases. Losses at the gene ends were 1 base for V and 3 bases for J; bases not matched to a gene: 9. Germline CDR1 is SGHRS and CDR2 is YFSETQ. The CDR3 has 19 residues.

This clone is a singleton in its sample. The J gene is TRBJ1-2, the V gene TRBV2, with 9 bases matching TRBD1. Trimming removed 0 bases from V and 8 bases from J; junction bases left unmatched: 4. The CDR3 loop spans 14 amino acids. Germline loops: CDR1 SNHLY, CDR2 FYNNEI. CDR3 nucleotides: TGTGCCAGCAGTGAAGCCGACAGGGGGAAGGGCTACACCTTC. This codes for CASSEADRGKGYTF.

The rearrangement uses TRBV12-3 or TRBV12-4 and TRBJ1-2, with TRBD1 identical over 8 bases. V lost 6 bases to trimming and J lost 7 bases; unmatched junction nucleotides: 4. The CDR3 consists of 12 residues. The CDR3 sequence: CASSGQGFGYTF. CDR3 in DNA: TGTGCCAGCAGCGGACAGGGATTTGGCTACACCTTC.

The V and J genes are TRBV6-5 and TRBJ2-7, with TRBD1 matching over 9 bases. The CDR3 loop spans 14 amino acids. Germline CDR1 reads MNHEY; CDR2 reads SVGAGI. The V segment lost 5 bases and the J segment 0 bases; nucleotides outside the gene matches: 2. Here the CDR3 DNA reads TGTGCCAGCAGTCGGACAGGGGACTCCTACGAGCAGTACTTC. It encodes CASSRTGDSYEQYF.

The chain links TRBV7-2 to TRBJ1-2; a possible D gene is TRBD1 (5 bases). Germline V gene sequence: CDR1 SGHTA, CDR2 FQGNSA. This CDR3 contains 15 residues. V was trimmed by 9 bases and J by 4 bases, leaving 21 bases between them. CDR3 sequence (DNA): TGTGCCAGATCCCCCCTTCGGCTGGGGGGCTATGGCTACACCTTC. Its protein is CARSPLRLGGYGYTF. Supplemented by reference TRBV7-2 and TRBJ1-2, the full variable domain reads GAGVSQSPSNKVTEKGKDVELRCDPISGHTALYWYRQSLGQGLEFLIYFQGNSAPDKSGLPSDRFSAERTGGSVSTLTIQRTQQEDSAVYLCARSPLRLGGYGYTFGSGTRLTVV.

The rearrangement links TRBV28 to TRBJ2-1; D not certain. V lost 4 bases and J lost 0, with 13 bases in between. This CDR3 is built from 16 residues. Germline CDR1 is MDHEN and CDR2 is SYDVKM. The DNA for the CDR3 is TGTGCCAGCAGTTCCAATGCGTATACCTCCTACAATGAGCAGTTCTTC. Translation gives CASSSNAYTSYNEQFF.

The chain combines TRBV11-2 with TRBJ1-4; weak D call: TRBD1 (5 bases). The CDR3 totals 14 residues. The germline gives CDR1 SGHAT, CDR2 FQNNGV. Trimming removed 5 bases at V and 6 bases at J, with 13 bases between. In DNA form, the CDR3 reads TGTGCCAGCAGCCCGGCGGGGCGGGATGAAAAACTGTTTTTT. Translating gives CASSPAGRDEKLFF.

The genes are TRBV6-5 and TRBJ2-1; the D gene is possibly TRBD1 (6 bases). The CDR3 spans 15 residues. The V end lost 2 bases, the J end lost 6 bases, and 14 bases lay between the germline ends. Germline V gene lookup returns CDR1 MNHEY and CDR2 SVGAGI. CDR3: CASSYGPGEGNEQFF. The CDR3 DNA reads as TGTGCCAGCAGTTACGGTCCAGGGGAAGGCAATGAGCAGTTCTTC.

The chain recombines TRBV27 with TRBJ2-7; 9 nucleotides line up with TRBD1. After removal of 0 bases from V and 3 bases from J, the junction contained 3 bases not matched to a gene. The CDR3 sequence is 15 residues long. The germline CDR1 and CDR2 sequences are MNHEY and SMNVEV (reference sequence). The CDR3 DNA is TGTGCCAGCAGTTTATCTACAGGGGGCATCTACGAGCAGTACTTC. It encodes CASSLSTGGIYEQYF.

CDR3 loop: CASTADRSGANVLTF. The CDR3 DNA is TGTGCCAGCACCGCGGACAGGTCTGGGGCCAACGTCCTGACTTTC. The chain recombines TRBV6-5 with TRBJ2-6; TRBD1 aligns across 7 bases. Germline-derived CDR1 and CDR2 are MNHEY and SVGAGI. The V gene end was trimmed by 7 bases and the J gene end by 1 base; junction bases not matched to a gene: 4. The CDR3 is 15 amino acids.

The chain couples TRBV11-2 to TRBJ2-3; 10 bases align to TRBD1. The CDR3 spans 16 residues. Trimming took 5 bases from V and 4 from J; bases not matched to a gene: 9. Germline assignment: CDR1 SGHAT and CDR2 FQNNGV. CDR3 sequence (DNA): TGTGCCAGCAGCCCTGAGACAGGGGGCTTAGCAGATACGCAGTATTTT. Protein sequence: CASSPETGGLADTQYF.

The V gene is TRBV5-1, the J gene TRBJ2-7; possible D gene TRBD1, 7 bases. Germline CDR1 reads SGHRS; CDR2 reads YFSETQ. The CDR3 is 14 amino acids. V was pared by 4 bases and J by 3 bases, with 14 bases between. The CDR3 loop is CASSPNRGLYEQYF. The CDR3 bases are TGCGCCAGCAGCCCGAACAGGGGACTCTACGAGCAGTACTTC.

J is TRBJ2-1 and V is TRBV28; 13 nucleotides align to TRBD2. Losses at the gene ends were 4 bases for V and 8 bases for J; bases not matched to a gene: 8. Per germline, CDR1 MDHEN and CDR2 SYDVKM. This CDR3 has 16 residues. Written as DNA, the CDR3 is TGTGCCAGCAGTTCCGACAGGACTAGCGGGAGCGATGAGCAGTTCTTC. The encoded protein is CASSSDRTSGSDEQFF.

The chain combines TRBV2 with TRBJ2-5, with 7 bases fitting TRBD1. V shed 4 bases, J shed 4 bases, and the junction held 6 bases outside the gene matches. The CDR3 loop spans 14 amino acids. Germline CDR1 reads SNHLY; CDR2 reads FYNNEI. The CDR3 DNA reads TGTGCCAGCAGTGGACAGGGAATTAGAGAGACCCAGTACTTC. Translated: CASSGQGIRETQYF.

This chain links TRBV18 with TRBJ1-2, with D possibly matching TRBD1 (5 bases). The CDR3 has 14 residues. The V gene lost 3 bases and the J gene lost 4 bases, with 12 bases spanning the gap. From germline, CDR1 is KGHSH and CDR2 LQKENI. The CDR3 DNA reads TGTGCCAGCTCACCCGACAGTCAACTCTATGGCTACACCTTC. Protein product: CASSPDSQLYGYTF.

The chain employs TRBV19 and TRBJ1-2; possible D gene TRBD1, 6 bases. The CDR3 consists of 16 residues. Trimming pared 1 base from V and 2 bases from J, leaving 14 bases between. CDR1 and CDR2 from the germline V gene are LNHDA and SQIVND (reference sequence). CDR3 sequence: CASSIGLQGFNYGYTF. The CDR3 DNA reads as TGTGCCAGTAGTATAGGCCTACAGGGATTCAACTATGGCTACACCTTC.

The table lists this clone with a count of one. The chain employs TRBV2 and TRBJ1-6, with 9 bases that match TRBD1. The CDR3 consists of 15 residues. In germline, CDR1 is SNHLY, CDR2 FYNNEI. The V and J ends lost 7 bases and 7 bases, in that order; junction bases with no gene match: 8. CDR3 region: CASTLGQGWNSPLHF. CDR3 nucleotides: TGTGCCAGCACCCTTGGACAGGGGTGGAATTCACCCCTCCACTTT.

In this sample, this clone turned up a few times. The chain joins TRBV27 to TRBJ1-1; D is perhaps TRBD1 (6 bases). Germline CDR1 MNHEY, CDR2 SMNVEV (reference sequence). Trimming removed 5 bases at V and 11 bases at J, with 24 bases between. CDR3 length equals 15 residues. Here the CDR3 reads CASSPRTAGRVWAFF. CDR3 nucleotide sequence: TGTGCCAGCAGTCCCCGGACAGCGGGACGGGTTTGGGCTTTCTTT.

The CDR3 bases are TGTGCCAGCAGTCCCCTGGGCCAGCCCCAGCATTTT. It encodes CASSPLGQPQHF. The J gene is TRBJ1-5, the V gene TRBV28, with no clear D. This CDR3 has 12 amino acids. The germline V and J ends were trimmed by 5 bases and 7 bases, with 9 bases remaining between them. CDR1 and CDR2 from the germline V gene are MDHEN and SYDVKM.

The gene calls are TRBV7-9 and TRBJ2-7; possible D gene TRBD1, 6 bases. Trimming removed 2 bases at V and 0 bases at J, with 11 bases between. The CDR3 spans 15 residues. Per the germline V gene, CDR1 is SEHNR and CDR2 is FQNEAQ (reference sequence). CDR3 in amino acids: CASSLRTASSYEQYF. In DNA form, the CDR3 reads TGTGCCAGCAGCTTAAGGACAGCGAGCTCCTACGAGCAGTACTTC.

The chain employs TRBV7-2 and TRBJ2-1, with 11 bases lining up with TRBD2. The CDR3 extends over 16 amino acids. V lost 6 bases to trimming and J lost 3 bases; unmatched junction nucleotides: 7. Germline V lookup: CDR1 SGHTA, CDR2 FQGNSA. In DNA, the CDR3 is TGTGCCAGCAGACCCGCAACTAGCGGGAGCTACAATGAGCAGTTCTTC. Amino acid sequence: CASRPATSGSYNEQFF. The full variable domain, in which reference TRBV7-2 and TRBJ2-1 provide the parts outside the CDR3, is GAGVSQSPSNKVTEKGKDVELRCDPISGHTALYWYRQSLGQGLEFLIYFQGNSAPDKSGLPSDRFSAERTGGSVSTLTIQRTQQEDSAVYLCASRPATSGSYNEQFFGPGTRLTVL.

The chain uses TRBV6-2 or TRBV6-3 and TRBJ2-7, with D possibly TRBD1 on 6 matching bases. Trimming removed 5 bases from V and 3 bases from J, with 11 bases in between. This CDR3 contains 13 residues. Germline V lookup: CDR1 MNHEY, CDR2 SVGEGT. The CDR3 DNA follows: TGTGCCAGCAGTCTCCGGGACAACTACGAGCAGTACTTC. It translates to CASSLRDNYEQYF.